Described below is a single T cell receptor beta chain sequence and its context. These data belong to a study of blood T cell repertoires in COVID-19. The overall study: Acute-phase and convalescent COVID-19 samples originated in the United States, Italy and Spain.

TCRdb keeps only in-frame clones here, not all; method: immunoSEQ multiplex PCR. The sample shows a few hundred thousand clones, roughly 87% of them seen only once. CDR3 length: 16 amino acids. Trimming stripped 2 bases from V and 5 bases from J, with 13 bases between. CDR1 is SGHTA, CDR2 FQGNSA, per germline. The TCR comes from a woman in her forties or fifties who had recovered from COVID-19. The sequencing input was PBMCs or T cells enriched from blood (not recorded which). The chain is built from TRBV7-2 and TRBJ1-6; D is possibly TRBD1 (6 bases). The CDR3 region is CASSLQGTRNNSPLHF. In DNA form, the CDR3 reads TGTGCCAGCAGCTTACAGGGGACAAGAAATAATTCACCCCTCCACTTT.